A selection of T cell receptor beta chains follows, all from one sample in a study of spatial heterogeneity in lung cancer. From the 5' RACE reads, TCRdb called clonotypes with MiXCR, one entry per CDR3 protein. The sample has fewer than 55,000 distinct CDR3 sequences, 7.6% seen once. The source was PBMCs, collected at surgery. These TCRs come from a female donor with early-stage non-small cell lung cancer. Each CDR3 is given with its conserved first and last residue. The order of the fields is J gene, clone size, D gene, V gene, CDR3 protein, CDR3 DNA. The D gene is left open where the match is weak. Some rows have no size entry. The others give once, few or many, or a class for an expanded clone.

J: TRBJ1-4
size: NA
D: NA
V: TRBV4-3
CDR3: CASSQGTQNEKLFF
DNA: TGCGCCAGCAGCCAAGGGACCCAAAATGAAAAACTGTTTTTT

J: TRBJ2-1
size: many
D: NA
V: TRBV20-1
CDR3: CSAERSGSYNEQFF
DNA: TGCAGTGCTGAAAGGAGCGGCTCCTACAATGAGCAGTTCTTC

J: TRBJ1-4
size: many
D: NA
V: TRBV5-1
CDR3: CASSLRSTNEKLFF
DNA: TGCGCCAGCAGCTTAAGATCAACTAATGAAAAACTGTTTTTT

J: TRBJ1-1
size: few
D: TRBD1
V: TRBV5-6
CDR3: CASSWTGSEAFF
DNA: TGTGCCAGCAGCTGGACAGGCTCTGAAGCTTTCTTT

J: TRBJ2-1
size: many
D: NA
V: TRBV6-2/TRBV6-3
CDR3: CASSYPKLGSKGEQFF
DNA: TGTGCCAGCAGTTACCCAAAACTAGGAAGTAAGGGTGAGCAGTTCTTC

J: TRBJ2-5
size: many
D: TRBD1
V: TRBV7-9
CDR3: CASSEWTGTRETQYF
DNA: TGTGCCAGCAGCGAGTGGACAGGGACGAGGGAGACCCAGTACTTC

J: TRBJ1-4
size: NA
D: TRBD1
V: TRBV11-1
CDR3: CASGTGGAREKLFF
DNA: TGTGCCAGCGGAACAGGGGGCGCGCGTGAAAAACTGTTTTTT

J: TRBJ1-5
size: many
D: NA
V: TRBV20-1
CDR3: CSARGQGNQPQHF
DNA: TGCAGTGCTAGAGGCCAGGGGAATCAGCCCCAGCATTTT

J: TRBJ2-2
size: few
D: TRBD2
V: TRBV11-2
CDR3: CASSPLAGANTGELFF
DNA: TGTGCCAGCAGCCCTCTAGCGGGGGCGAACACCGGGGAGCTGTTTTTT

J: TRBJ1-5
size: few
D: TRBD1
V: TRBV6-2/TRBV6-3
CDR3: CASSYGTGDQPQHF
DNA: TGTGCCAGCAGTTACGGGACAGGGGATCAGCCCCAGCATTTT

J: TRBJ1-4
size: NA
D: NA
V: TRBV6-2/TRBV6-3
CDR3: CASSYSNGKPNEKLFF
DNA: TGTGCCAGCAGTTACTCGAACGGAAAGCCTAATGAAAAACTGTTTTTT

J: TRBJ2-3
size: many
D: NA
V: TRBV20-1
CDR3: CSRQTIRKKAQYF
DNA: TGCAGTCGCCAGACCATCCGAAAGAAGGCGCAGTATTTT

J: TRBJ1-2
size: few
D: NA
V: TRBV6-5
CDR3: CASTHRQGLGYGYTF
DNA: TGTGCCAGCACTCACAGGCAGGGTCTGGGCTATGGCTACACCTTC

J: TRBJ2-3
size: few
D: TRBD1
V: TRBV7-8
CDR3: CASSSTGTGADTQYF
DNA: TGTGCCAGCAGCTCGACCGGGACAGGGGCAGATACGCAGTATTTT

J: TRBJ2-1
size: many
D: NA
V: TRBV7-9
CDR3: CASRSLPSWAYNEQFF
DNA: TGTGCCAGCAGGTCTCTTCCTAGCTGGGCCTACAATGAGCAGTTCTTC

J: TRBJ2-7
size: many
D: TRBD1
V: TRBV3-1
CDR3: CASSFRQGKSYEQYF
DNA: TGTGCCAGCAGCTTCCGACAGGGGAAGAGTTACGAGCAGTACTTC

J: TRBJ2-1
size: few
D: NA
V: TRBV3-1
CDR3: CASSHSIGGNSYNEQFF
DNA: TGTGCCAGCAGCCACTCAATAGGGGGAAACTCCTACAATGAGCAGTTCTTC

J: TRBJ2-1
size: many
D: NA
V: TRBV5-1
CDR3: CASSPLQTVDNEQFF
DNA: TGCGCCAGCAGCCCCCTTCAGACCGTGGACAATGAGCAGTTCTTC

J: TRBJ2-7
size: NA
D: NA
V: TRBV4-3
CDR3: CASSQGRNSYEQYF
DNA: TGCGCCAGCAGCCAAGGCCGGAACTCCTACGAGCAGTACTTC

J: TRBJ1-2
size: few
D: TRBD1
V: TRBV29-1
CDR3: CSVEDVRRGFSNYGYTF
DNA: TGCAGCGTTGAAGATGTGCGCAGGGGGTTTAGTAACTATGGCTACACCTTC

J: TRBJ2-7
size: NA
D: TRBD2
V: TRBV6-2/TRBV6-3
CDR3: CASRPSGGSPDEQYF
DNA: TGTGCCAGCAGACCCAGCGGGGGGTCCCCCGACGAGCAGTACTTC

J: TRBJ2-5
size: few
D: TRBD1
V: TRBV5-1
CDR3: CASGQGVQETQYF
DNA: TGCGCCAGCGGACAGGGTGTCCAAGAGACCCAGTACTTC

J: TRBJ2-3
size: few
D: NA
V: TRBV7-2
CDR3: CASSLAGAGTDTQYF
DNA: TGTGCCAGCAGCTTAGCGGGGGCTGGAACAGATACGCAGTATTTT

J: TRBJ1-4
size: NA
D: NA
V: TRBV18
CDR3: CASSPRDGRAEKLFF
DNA: TGTGCCAGCTCACCGAGAGATGGCAGGGCTGAAAAACTGTTTTTT

J: TRBJ1-6
size: NA
D: NA
V: TRBV6-2/TRBV6-3
CDR3: CASTTDLSPYNSPLHF
DNA: TGTGCCAGCACCACGGACCTTTCACCCTATAATTCACCCCTCCACTTT

J: TRBJ1-5
size: few
D: NA
V: TRBV19
CDR3: CASSPAWRGSNQPQHF
DNA: TGTGCCAGTAGTCCCGCGTGGCGGGGGAGCAATCAGCCCCAGCATTTT

J: TRBJ1-6
size: NA
D: NA
V: TRBV4-3
CDR3: CASSQDRVSPLHF
DNA: TGCGCCAGCAGCCAAGACAGGGTTTCACCCCTCCACTTT

J: TRBJ2-1
size: many
D: NA
V: TRBV27
CDR3: CASSLSFQGNEQFF
DNA: TGTGCCAGCAGTTTATCGTTCCAGGGCAATGAGCAGTTCTTC

J: TRBJ1-6
size: large
D: TRBD1
V: TRBV7-9
CDR3: CASSSHEGQGASSPLHF
DNA: TGTGCCAGCAGCTCACACGAGGGGCAGGGGGCTAGTTCACCCCTCCACTTT

J: TRBJ1-2
size: NA
D: NA
V: TRBV11-2
CDR3: CASSLEGDGYTF
DNA: TGTGCCAGCAGCTTAGAGGGGGATGGCTACACCTTC

J: TRBJ2-3
size: many
D: TRBD1
V: TRBV20-1
CDR3: CSARSRVTGTGLSADTQYF
DNA: TGCAGTGCTAGATCTAGAGTAACCGGGACAGGTCTTTCAGCCGATACGCAGTATTTT

J: TRBJ1-1
size: many
D: NA
V: TRBV7-8
CDR3: CASSFSRAAVGDTEAFF
DNA: TGTGCCAGCAGCTTCAGCAGGGCAGCTGTCGGAGACACTGAAGCTTTCTTT

J: TRBJ1-2
size: few
D: NA
V: TRBV6-2/TRBV6-3
CDR3: CASSYLGETNYGYTF
DNA: TGTGCCAGCAGTTACTTAGGAGAAACTAACTATGGCTACACCTTC

J: TRBJ2-3
size: few
D: NA
V: TRBV5-1
CDR3: CASSLQDGGTDTQYF
DNA: TGCGCCAGCAGCCTACAGGACGGAGGCACAGATACGCAGTATTTT

J: TRBJ2-3
size: NA
D: NA
V: TRBV28
CDR3: CASSRGGQATDTQYF
DNA: TGTGCCAGCAGTCGGGGGGGACAGGCTACAGATACGCAGTATTTT

J: TRBJ2-5
size: NA
D: TRBD2
V: TRBV12-3/TRBV12-4
CDR3: CASRLGLAGAWETQYF
DNA: TGTGCCAGCAGATTGGGACTAGCGGGGGCATGGGAGACCCAGTACTTC

J: TRBJ2-7
size: medium-sized
D: TRBD1
V: TRBV3-1
CDR3: CASSQDSGGAYEQYF
DNA: TGTGCCAGCAGCCAAGATTCAGGGGGCGCCTACGAGCAGTACTTC

J: TRBJ2-3
size: NA
D: TRBD2
V: TRBV11-2
CDR3: CASSPQTSGGGTQYF
DNA: TGTGCCAGCAGCCCCCAAACTAGCGGGGGGGGTACGCAGTATTTT

J: TRBJ2-1
size: NA
D: TRBD2
V: TRBV9
CDR3: CASSADGTSLFNEQFF
DNA: TGTGCCAGCAGCGCCGACGGGACTAGTCTTTTCAATGAGCAGTTCTTC

J: TRBJ2-1
size: few
D: NA
V: TRBV20-1
CDR3: CSASSMTSVTYNEQFF
DNA: TGCAGTGCTAGTTCGATGACTAGTGTGACCTACAATGAGCAGTTCTTC

J: TRBJ1-4
size: NA
D: NA
V: TRBV3-1
CDR3: CASSQGTANNEKLFF
DNA: TGTGCCAGCAGCCAAGGAACAGCAAATAATGAAAAACTGTTTTTT

J: TRBJ2-7
size: many
D: TRBD1
V: TRBV27
CDR3: CASSLTGQTSYEQYF
DNA: TGTGCCAGCAGTTTAACGGGACAGACCTCCTACGAGCAGTACTTC

J: TRBJ1-2
size: many
D: TRBD1
V: TRBV7-8
CDR3: CASSQYDRAGGYTF
DNA: TGTGCCAGCAGCCAGTATGACAGGGCGGGTGGCTACACCTTC

J: TRBJ2-7
size: NA
D: TRBD2
V: TRBV6-2/TRBV6-3
CDR3: CASSYGGVAGTYEQYF
DNA: TGTGCCAGCAGTTACGGGGGAGTAGCGGGAACCTACGAGCAGTACTTC

J: TRBJ2-7
size: NA
D: TRBD1
V: TRBV7-7
CDR3: CASSQGQGASYEQYF
DNA: TGTGCTAGCAGCCAGGGACAGGGGGCCTCCTACGAGCAGTACTTC

J: TRBJ1-1
size: many
D: NA
V: TRBV11-2
CDR3: CASGEGHEAFF
DNA: TGTGCCAGCGGAGAGGGACACGAAGCTTTCTTT